Listed below are T cell receptor beta chains from one sample, sequenced in a study of breast tumors, draining lymph nodes, adjacent tissues. TCRdb itself ran the multiplex PCR reads through MiXCR, one entry per CDR3 protein. Among about 130,000 distinct CDR3 sequences listed, roughly 20% were seen once. The sequenced sample consisted of axillary lymph node tissue. The receptors were sampled from a female donor with breast cancer. Some clones in this sample may be carry-over from other donors' samples. The CDR3 runs from the conserved cysteine through the conserved F or W. The order of the fields is clone size, V gene, D gene, J gene, CDR3 DNA, CDR3 protein. The D gene is left open where the match is weak. Clone sizes are given selectively: once, few, many, or a class where the clone is expanded.

>many|TRBV12-3/TRBV12-4|TRBD1|TRBJ2-7
TGTGCCAGCAGTTCCTCTAATCCTCTTATTGGACAGGGGACTCGCTCCTACGAGCAGTACTTC
CASSSSNPLIGQGTRSYEQYF
>few|TRBV3-1|TRBD2|TRBJ2-1
TGTGCCAGCAGCCAAATCCCGGGACTAGGGGCCTATGGGGGGCAGTTCTTC
CASSQIPGLGAYGGQFF
>many|TRBV5-5|-|TRBJ1-2
TGTGCCAGCAGCTCCTCGGGCGGGGGAAGAGGAGGCTACACCTTC
CASSSSGGGRGGYTF
>few|TRBV6-2/TRBV6-3|-|TRBJ1-5
TGTGCCAGCAGTTACTCTGGCTTTAGCAATCAGCCCCAGCATTTT
CASSYSGFSNQPQHF
>many|TRBV7-2|-|TRBJ1-2
TGTGCCAGCACCCGACAGCGGGGGAACTATGGCTACACCTTC
CASTRQRGNYGYTF
>few|TRBV3-1|-|TRBJ2-5
TGTGCCAGCAGCCAAGTTCCTGCCCAAGAGACCCAGTACTTC
CASSQVPAQETQYF
>many|TRBV30|TRBD1|TRBJ1-5
TGTGCCTGGAGTGGGACAGGGCAGCCCCAGCATTTT
CAWSGTGQPQHF
>many|TRBV6-5|-|TRBJ1-6
TGTGCCAGCAGTTACGAACACTATAATTCACCCCTCCACTTT
CASSYEHYNSPLHF
>many|TRBV10-3|TRBD1|TRBJ2-7
TGTGCCATCAGTGAGGGTGCCCTTGGGCAGGGGGTTTACGAGCAGTACTTC
CAISEGALGQGVYEQYF
>many|TRBV14|-|TRBJ1-3
TGTGCCAGCAGCCAAGATACCGGACAGACATACACGGTCTACTCTGGAAACACCATATATTTT
CASSQDTGQTYTVYSGNTIYF
>many|TRBV10-3|TRBD2|TRBJ2-7
TGTGCCATCAGACAACCCGGGACTAGCTCCTACGAGCAGTACTTC
CAIRQPGTSSYEQYF
>many|TRBV6-2/TRBV6-3|-|TRBJ2-3
TGTGCCAGCAGTTACTCGTTTAGCCGGGCAGATACGCAGTATTTT
CASSYSFSRADTQYF
>many|TRBV4-2|TRBD2|TRBJ2-7
TGTGCCAGCAGCCAAGCGGGAGGGACGGGTTACGAGCAGTACTTC
CASSQAGGTGYEQYF
>-|TRBV7-8|-|TRBJ1-1
TGTGCCAGCAGGGAAAGGCTGAACACTGAAGCTTTCTTT
CASRERLNTEAFF